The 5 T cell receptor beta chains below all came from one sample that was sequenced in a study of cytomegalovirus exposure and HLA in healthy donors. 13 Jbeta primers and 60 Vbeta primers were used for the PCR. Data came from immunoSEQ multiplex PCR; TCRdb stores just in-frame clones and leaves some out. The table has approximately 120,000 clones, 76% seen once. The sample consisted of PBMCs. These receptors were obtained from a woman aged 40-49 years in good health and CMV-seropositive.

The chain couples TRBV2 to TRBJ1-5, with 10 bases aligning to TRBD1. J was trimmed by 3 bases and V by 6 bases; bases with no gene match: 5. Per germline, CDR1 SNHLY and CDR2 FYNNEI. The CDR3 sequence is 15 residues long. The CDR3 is CASRDRGRDNQPQHF. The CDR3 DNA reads TGTGCCAGCAGGGACAGGGGGAGGGACAATCAGCCCCAGCATTTT.

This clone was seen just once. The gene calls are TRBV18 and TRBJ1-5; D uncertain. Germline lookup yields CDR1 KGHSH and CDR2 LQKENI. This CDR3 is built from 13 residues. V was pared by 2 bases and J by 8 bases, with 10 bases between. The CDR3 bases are TGTGCCAGCTCACCAAGCGGGTCGGAGCCCCAGCATTTT. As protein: CASSPSGSEPQHF. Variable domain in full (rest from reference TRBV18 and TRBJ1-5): NAGVMQNPRHLVRRRGQEARLRCSPMKGHSHVYWYRQLPEEGLKFMVYLQKENIIDESGMPKERFSAEFPKEGPSILRIQQVVRGDSAAYFCASSPSGSEPQHFGDGTRLSIL.

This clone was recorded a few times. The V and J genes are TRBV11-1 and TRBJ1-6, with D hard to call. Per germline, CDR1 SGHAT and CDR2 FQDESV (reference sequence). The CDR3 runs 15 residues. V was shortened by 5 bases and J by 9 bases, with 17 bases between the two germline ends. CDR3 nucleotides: TGTGCCAGCAGCGAACAAAGGACGGGAGGTTCACCCCTCCACTTT. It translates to CASSEQRTGGSPLHF.

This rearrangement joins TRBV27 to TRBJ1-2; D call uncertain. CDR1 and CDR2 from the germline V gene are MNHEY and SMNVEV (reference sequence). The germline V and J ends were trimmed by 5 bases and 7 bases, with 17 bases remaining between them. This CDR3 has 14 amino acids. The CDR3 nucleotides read TGTGCCAGCAGTCTTAGACGGATGGCGGGTGGCTACACCTTC. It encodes CASSLRRMAGGYTF.

CDR3 region: CASSRGDRDSTEAFF. The CDR3 coding sequence is TGTGCCAGCAGCCGGGGGGACAGGGATAGCACTGAAGCTTTCTTT. The chain has TRBV7-9 and TRBJ1-1; 9 bases agree with TRBD1. Germline trimming cut 5 bases from V and 4 bases from J; bases unmatched to any gene: 8. CDR3 length: 15 residues. From germline, CDR1 is SEHNR and CDR2 FQNEAQ (reference sequence).